These 17 T cell receptor beta chains originate from one sample sequenced in a study of blood T cell repertoires in COVID-19. The data were produced by immunoSEQ multiplex PCR, yet TCRdb's version contains in-frame clones alone and is incomplete. The profile shows hundreds of thousands of clones, about 80% of them singletons. The specimen was peripheral blood. The receptors here all came from a woman between 35 and 50 years old with active or convalescent COVID-19.

A few counts support this clone. V gene TRBV4-2 combines with J gene TRBJ1-2, with TRBD1 identical over 8 bases. V shed 4 bases and J 3 bases; nucleotides not matched to a gene: 4. The germline CDR1 and CDR2 sequences are LGHNA and YNFKEQ. The CDR3 has 14 residues. The CDR3 spells CASSRLGQDYGYTF. CDR3 nucleotides: TGTGCCAGCAGCCGCCTGGGACAGGACTATGGCTACACCTTC.

V and J are TRBV27 and TRBJ1-2; TRBD1 matches at 8 bases. CDR1 is MNHEY, CDR2 SMNVEV, per germline (reference sequence). Unmatched junction bases numbered 6, after V lost 2 bases and J lost 1 base. The CDR3 consists of 16 residues. The CDR3 sequence: CASSLMQGALNYGYTF. As DNA, the CDR3 is TGTGCCAGCAGTTTAATGCAGGGGGCGCTTAACTATGGCTACACCTTC.

The V and J genes are TRBV7-9 and TRBJ2-5; D not certain. V was cut by 5 bases and J by 1 base, with 8 bases left in between. Germline V gives CDR1 SEHNR, CDR2 FQNEAQ (reference sequence). The CDR3 is 13 amino acids. This chain's CDR3 is CASSPGPQETQYF. The DNA for the CDR3 is TGTGCCAGCAGCCCCGGTCCCCAAGAGACCCAGTACTTC.

The genes are TRBV11-3 and TRBJ1-3, with TRBD1 identical over 8 bases. J was trimmed by 0 bases and V by 4 bases; bases with no gene match: 8. Germline V gene sequence: CDR1 SGHNT, CDR2 YENEEA. The CDR3 contains 17 residues. This chain's CDR3 is CASSSRDRLGSGNTIYF. The CDR3 nucleotides read TGTGCCAGCAGCTCCCGGGACAGGTTGGGCTCTGGAAACACCATATATTTT.

The J gene is TRBJ2-3, the V gene TRBV18, with 9 bases identical to TRBD1. V shed 1 base, J shed 0 bases, and the junction held 5 bases outside the gene matches. Germline loops: CDR1 KGHSH, CDR2 LQKENI. There are 17 residues in the CDR3. CDR3 sequence reads: CASSPLYRGQSTDTQYF. In DNA, the CDR3 is TGTGCCAGCTCACCACTTTACAGGGGGCAGAGCACAGATACGCAGTATTTT.

The chain links TRBV11-2 to TRBJ2-1; 8 bases line up with TRBD2. Germline V gene lookup returns CDR1 SGHAT and CDR2 FQNNGV. V lost 3 bases and J lost 8; bases outside the gene matches: 9. The CDR3 has 15 residues. CDR3 in DNA: TGTGCCAGCAGCTTTTTAGGCGGGAGGATCCATGAGCAGTTCTTC. This codes for CASSFLGGRIHEQFF.

The genes are TRBV5-1 and TRBJ1-1; no reliable D call. There are 13 residues in the CDR3. Germline V lookup: CDR1 SGHRS, CDR2 YFSETQ. The ends were cut back, 2 bases at V and 4 bases at J, with 9 bases in the middle. The CDR3 coding sequence is TGCGCCAGCAGCTTTACCAGTGTCACTGAAGCTTTCTTT. It specifies CASSFTSVTEAFF.

The genes are TRBV5-5 and TRBJ2-2, with D possibly matching TRBD1 (6 bases). This CDR3 spans 17 amino acids. Germline V gene data show CDR1 as SGHKS and CDR2 as YYEKEE (reference sequence). V shed 0 bases and J shed 4 bases, with 16 bases lying between them. CDR3: CASSLAPGGMGTGELFF. The CDR3 DNA follows: TGTGCCAGCAGCTTGGCCCCTGGGGGCATGGGCACCGGGGAGCTGTTTTTT.

The V call is TRBV7-2, the J call TRBJ1-2; D perhaps matches TRBD1 (5 bases). The CDR3 spans 14 residues. CDR1 is SGHTA and CDR2 is FQGNSA in the germline V gene. With 5 bases removed from V and 7 bases from J, the gap between germline ends came to 17 bases. CDR3 residues: CASSIDSARPGYTF. Here the CDR3 DNA reads TGTGCCAGCAGCATTGACAGCGCCCGCCCTGGCTACACCTTC.

The genes are TRBV3-1 (or the pseudogene TRBV3-2) and TRBJ2-5, with 10 bases lining up with TRBD1. The CDR3 has 17 amino acids. Per the germline V gene, CDR1 is LGHDT and CDR2 is YNNKEL (reference sequence). With 2 bases clipped from V and 0 bases from J, the junction kept 6 bases outside the gene matches. Written as DNA, the CDR3 is TGTGCCAGCAGCCAACGGGGACAGGGGCAGTACCAAGAGACCCAGTACTTC. Its protein is CASSQRGQGQYQETQYF.

The rearrangement joins TRBV10-3 to TRBJ2-6; 10 nucleotides line up with TRBD2. The length of the CDR3 is 19 residues. Germline V gene data show CDR1 as ENHRY and CDR2 as SYGVKD. The trim removed 0 bases at V and 2 bases at J, leaving 7 bases unmatched. CDR3: CAISESRGTSVTGANVLTF. CDR3 sequence (DNA): TGTGCCATCAGTGAGTCTCGAGGGACTAGCGTCACTGGGGCCAACGTCCTGACTTTC.

The rearrangement joins TRBV28 to TRBJ2-5, with TRBD2 matching over 10 bases. Trimming took 5 bases from V and 5 from J; bases not matched to a gene: 11. The V gene's germline CDR1 is MDHEN and CDR2 SYDVKM. The CDR3 spans 16 residues. CDR3 sequence reads: CASSGNLAGGGETQYF. The CDR3 nucleotides read TGTGCCAGCAGTGGAAATTTAGCGGGGGGAGGGGAGACCCAGTACTTC.

This clone was seen only a few times. The chain joins TRBV2 to TRBJ2-1; D call uncertain. Germline V gene lookup returns CDR1 SNHLY and CDR2 FYNNEI. The CDR3 contains 15 residues. V shed 8 bases and J shed 0 bases, with 14 bases lying between them. CDR3 region: CASYLSIGSYNEQFF. The DNA of the CDR3 is TGTGCCAGCTATCTTAGCATAGGCTCCTACAATGAGCAGTTCTTC.

V usage is TRBV6-5 and J usage is TRBJ1-5; 7 bases are shared with TRBD1. The CDR3 spans 16 residues. With 4 bases clipped from V and 7 bases from J, the junction kept 13 bases outside the gene matches. CDR1 is MNHEY, CDR2 SVGAGI, per germline. The CDR3 nucleotides are TGTGCCAGCAGTTCGCGGGACAGTGGTGGAACACAGCCCCAGCATTTT. It yields the protein CASSSRDSGGTQPQHF.

The chain uses TRBV4-3 and TRBJ1-1; D is uncertain. Per germline, CDR1 LGHNA and CDR2 YSLEER. Trimming removed 0 bases at V and 0 bases at J, with 8 bases between. This CDR3 has 15 amino acids. DNA for the CDR3: TGCGCCAGCAGCCAAGAATCCGGGTTGAACACTGAAGCTTTCTTT. Protein: CASSQESGLNTEAFF.

The CDR3 is CASSWRTGGVGEAFF. CDR3 in DNA: TGTGCCAGCAGCTGGAGGACAGGGGGCGTTGGTGAAGCTTTCTTT. The V and J genes are TRBV7-9 and TRBJ1-1, with 11 nucleotides matching TRBD1. Unmatched junction bases numbered 8, after V lost 4 bases and J lost 7 bases. The CDR3 extends over 15 amino acids. Germline V gives CDR1 SEHNR, CDR2 FQNEAQ (reference sequence).

The rearrangement links TRBV6-6 to TRBJ2-7, with 13 bases identical to TRBD2. With 5 bases clipped from V and 6 bases from J, the junction kept 4 bases outside the gene matches. The CDR3 is made up of 14 amino acids. Germline V gene data show CDR1 as MNHNY and CDR2 as SVGAGI (reference sequence). As DNA, the CDR3 is TGTGCCAGCAGTGGGACTAGCGGGACCTCCGAGCAGTACTTC. Translated: CASSGTSGTSEQYF.